The present T cell receptor (beta chain) was sequenced within a study of T cell responses to AZD1222 COVID-19 vaccine. Worth noting for this clone: Its target is unknown. One end of the junction fails to match germline, which may point to a read error.

TCRdb's table, derived via immunoSEQ multiplex PCR, lists solely in-frame clones and lacks some. The sample has 100,000 to 150,000 clones; about 90% are singletons. Study-level findings and limits: As reported, nearly half of all spike-specific TCRs target variant regions that are unmutated. Breadth and depth of Spike-specific TCRs rose after two AZD1222 doses. Researchers report vaccine-associated CD4 TCRs spanning spike, with dominance at 160-218 and 743-854. Clonal diversity was possibly underestimated, and white British individuals and females predominated among donors.

The CDR3 is made up of 17 amino acids. Germline V gene sequence: CDR1 SSHAT, CDR2 FNYEAQ (reference sequence). The source material was peripheral blood, sampled on day 0 of AZD1222 vaccination. This TCR was sampled from an adult in good health. V and J are TRBV7-7 and TRBJ2-5, with TRBD2 matching over 7 bases. CDR3 protein: CASSLGLGMGPGETQYF. For the CDR3, the DNA is TGTGCTAGCAGCTTAGGACTAGGAATGGGACCTGGGGAGACCCAGTACTTC.